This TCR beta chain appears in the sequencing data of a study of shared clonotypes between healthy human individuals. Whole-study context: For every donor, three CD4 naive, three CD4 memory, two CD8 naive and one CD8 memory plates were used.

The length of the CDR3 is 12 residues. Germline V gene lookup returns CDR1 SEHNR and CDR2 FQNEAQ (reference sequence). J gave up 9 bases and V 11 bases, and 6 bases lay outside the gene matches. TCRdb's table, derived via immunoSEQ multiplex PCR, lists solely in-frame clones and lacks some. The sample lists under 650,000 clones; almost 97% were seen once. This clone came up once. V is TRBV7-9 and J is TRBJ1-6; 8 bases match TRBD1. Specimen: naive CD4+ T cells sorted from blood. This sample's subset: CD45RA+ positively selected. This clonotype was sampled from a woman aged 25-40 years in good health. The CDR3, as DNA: TGTGCCGAGGGACAGGTTTTTTCACCCCTCCACTTT. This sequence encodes CAEGQVFSPLHF.